This T cell receptor (beta chain) stems from a study of CD8+ T cells in alopecia areata. About the study: Each of the treated patients was given oral tofacitinib, 5 to 10 mg twice daily, for moderate-to-severe alopecia areata.

Reverse transcription of extracted RNA yielded cDNA, which provided the sequencing template. Libraries were prepared by immunoSEQ multiplex PCR; TCRdb keeps only in-frame clonotypes and omits some of them. Counted here are some 170,000 clones, about three fifths occurring once; the ten biggest clones make up more than 15%. Overall study findings and caveats: Sequenced scalp T cells also include alphabeta T cells resident in normal skin. Greater clonality was observed in lesional scalp samples, especially alopecia totalis/universalis, versus normal scalp.

Treatment in this sample: oral pan-JAK inhibitor, 5-10 mg twice daily. Turning to this clone: Its target is not known.

CDR1 and CDR2 from the germline V gene are SNHLY and FYNNEI. Between the trimmed V and J ends, which lost 7 bases and 3 bases, there was a span of 6 bases. The CDR3 spans 11 residues. Material: CD4+ T cells sorted from blood, obtained at approximately week 61, from a patient treated with tofacitinib. This chain links TRBV2 with TRBJ2-5, with a tentative D call TRBD2 (5 bases). The sequence came from a human donor with alopecia areata. The chain's CDR3 is CASKEEETQYF. In DNA, the CDR3 is TGTGCCAGCAAGGAGGAAGAGACCCAGTACTTC. The full variable domain, its missing parts supplied by reference TRBV2 and TRBJ2-5, is EPEVTQTPSHQVTQMGQEVILRCVPISNHLYFYWYRQILGQKVEFLVSFYNNEISEKSEIFDDQFSVERPDGSNFTLKIRSTKLEDSAMYFCASKEEETQYFGPGTRLLVL.